This TCR beta chain originates from a study of brain T cells in children with intractable seizures. The table came from immunoSEQ multiplex PCR; TCRdb's copy has only in-frame clones and leaves some out. This table holds about 350,000 clones, 85% to 95% found once. The CDR3 has 16 residues. V lost 0 bases, J lost 1 base, and 12 bases lay in between. CDR1 MNHEY and CDR2 SMNVEV come from the germline V gene (reference sequence). Time point specified: blood from clinic visit 5 months post-surgery; TSC patient then seizure free. The sequence was collected from a boy in the first two years of life with tuberous sclerosis and intractable seizures. This chain uses TRBV27 with TRBJ1-1; D gene uncertain. The sequences come from peripheral blood, collected less than 6 months after surgery. CDR3 sequence (DNA): TGTGCCAGCAGTTTATCCCACCACCTTGGGAACACTGAAGCTTTCTTT. The encoded protein is CASSLSHHLGNTEAFF.